The 10 T cell receptor beta chains in this list originate from one sample, sequenced in a study of technical replicates of blood from several donors. Clones were sequenced by immunoSEQ multiplex PCR, and TCRdb holds only the in-frame ones, with some missing. The repertoire includes more than 75,000 clones, about 90% of them detected once, and more than 0.25% sits in the top ten. Sequenced: T cells isolated from PBMCs. The receptor source for this set is a human donor in good health.

This chain uses TRBV30 with TRBJ2-7; no firm D call. CDR1 is GTSNPN and CDR2 is SVGIG in the germline V gene (reference sequence). The CDR3 totals 12 residues. Trimming stripped 1 base from V and 0 bases from J, with 4 bases between. CDR3 protein: CAWSAVSYEQYF. The CDR3 nucleotides are TGTGCCTGGAGTGCGGTCTCCTACGAGCAGTACTTC.

The J gene is TRBJ1-2, the V gene TRBV5-1; the match to TRBD1 covers 8 bases. The V and J ends lost 0 bases and 4 bases, in that order; junction bases with no gene match: 2. There are 14 residues in the CDR3. Germline V lookup: CDR1 SGHRS, CDR2 YFSETQ. CDR3 residues: CASSLETGAYGYTF. CDR3 nucleotide sequence: TGCGCCAGCAGCTTGGAGACAGGGGCCTATGGCTACACCTTC.

The genes are TRBV2 and TRBJ1-4; 7 bases agree with TRBD1. Germline V gene lookup returns CDR1 SNHLY and CDR2 FYNNEI. The CDR3 sequence is 16 residues long. The junction had 3 bases not matched to a gene; V was cut back by 2 bases and J by 0 bases. In DNA, the CDR3 is TGTGCCAGCAGTGAATACCAGGGGGCAACTAATGAAAAACTGTTTTTT. The encoded protein is CASSEYQGATNEKLFF.

The V gene is TRBV6-6, the J gene TRBJ1-5; a possible D gene is TRBD1 (5 bases). The germline V and J ends were trimmed by 7 bases and 0 bases, with 10 bases remaining between them. Germline assignment: CDR1 MNHNY and CDR2 SVGAGI (reference sequence). This CDR3 region has 14 residues. The CDR3 loop is CASTDGGSNQPQHF. As DNA, the CDR3 is TGTGCCAGCACCGACGGGGGTAGCAATCAGCCCCAGCATTTT.

The chain carries TRBV5-1 and TRBJ1-1; D may be TRBD1 (5 bases). This CDR3 region has 14 residues. CDR1 is SGHRS and CDR2 is YFSETQ in the germline V gene. Trimming took off 4 bases at V and 1 base at J, with 11 bases between the two ends. The CDR3 bases are TGCGCCAGCAGCCCGTACGGACAGAACACTGAAGCTTTCTTT. Its translation is CASSPYGQNTEAFF.

This clone occurred once. The V and J genes are TRBV29-1 and TRBJ2-1, with 8 bases lining up with TRBD2. The germline V gene has CDR1 SQVTM and CDR2 ANQGSEA. V shed 7 bases and J 6 bases; nucleotides not matched to a gene: 11. There are 14 residues in the CDR3. The CDR3 region has the DNA TGCAGCGCCTGCACCGGGACTAGTGGCAATGAGCAGTTCTTC. This codes for CSACTGTSGNEQFF.

V usage is TRBV4-1 and J usage is TRBJ2-5; TRBD2 matches 8 bases. The CDR3 runs to 16 residues. The J segment lost 10 bases and the V segment lost 3 bases, leaving 16 bases of the junction unmatched. The germline gives CDR1 MGHRA, CDR2 YSYEKL. This chain's CDR3 is CASSHKQLAEPRVQYF. The CDR3 DNA is TGCGCCAGCAGCCACAAACAACTAGCGGAACCCCGGGTCCAGTACTTC.

V usage is TRBV19 and J usage is TRBJ2-2; TRBD2 aligns across 11 bases. The trim removed 5 bases at V and 6 bases at J, leaving 5 bases unmatched. The CDR3 consists of 15 residues. Germline loops: CDR1 LNHDA, CDR2 SQIVND (reference sequence). The CDR3 region is CASSPIAGGPGELFF. DNA of the CDR3: TGTGCCAGTAGTCCTATAGCGGGAGGGCCCGGGGAGCTGTTTTTT. The full variable domain, completed using reference TRBV19 and TRBJ2-2, is DGGITQSPKYLFRKEGQNVTLSCEQNLNHDAMYWYRQDPGQGLRLIYYSQIVNDFQKGDIAEGYSVSREKKESFPLTVTSAQKNPTAFYLCASSPIAGGPGELFFGEGSRLTVL.

The CDR3 region is CAWSVRQGAYGYTF. CDR3 DNA sequence: TGTGCCTGGAGTGTACGACAGGGGGCCTATGGCTACACCTTC. The chain uses TRBV30 and TRBJ1-2, with 10 nucleotides matching TRBD1. The ends lost 0 bases at V and 4 bases at J; junction bases unmatched: 2. The CDR3 is 14 amino acids. Germline V gives CDR1 GTSNPN, CDR2 SVGIG (reference sequence). Looking up the rest from reference TRBV30 and TRBJ1-2 gives the full variable domain: SQTIHQWPATLVQPVGSPLSLECTVEGTSNPNLYWYRQAAGRGLQLLFYSVGIGQISSEVPQNLSASRPQDRQFILSSKKLLLSDSGFYLCAWSVRQGAYGYTFGSGTRLTVV.

The chain recombines TRBV7-8 with TRBJ2-4; 10 positions agree with TRBD1. The germline V gene has CDR1 SGHVS and CDR2 FQNEAQ. This CDR3 has 22 amino acids. Trimming cost V 5 bases and J 0 bases; bases outside gene matches: 22. In DNA form, the CDR3 reads TGTGCCAGCAGCCCTAGAGGTAAGACAGGGGGCGTCCGTAGGCTAGCCAAAAACATTCAGTACTTC. Amino acids: CASSPRGKTGGVRRLAKNIQYF.